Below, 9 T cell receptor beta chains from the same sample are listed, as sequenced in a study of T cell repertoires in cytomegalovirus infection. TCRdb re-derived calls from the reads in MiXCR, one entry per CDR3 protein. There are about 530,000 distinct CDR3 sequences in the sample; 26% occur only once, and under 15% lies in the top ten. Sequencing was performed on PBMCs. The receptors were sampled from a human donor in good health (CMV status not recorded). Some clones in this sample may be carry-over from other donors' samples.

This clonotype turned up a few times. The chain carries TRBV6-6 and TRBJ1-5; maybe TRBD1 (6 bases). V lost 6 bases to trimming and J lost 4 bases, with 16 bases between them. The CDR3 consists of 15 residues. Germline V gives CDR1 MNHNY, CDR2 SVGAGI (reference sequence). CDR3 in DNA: TGTGCCAGCAGCTCCTCGACAGGTTCGAATCAGCCCCAGCATTTT. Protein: CASSSSTGSNQPQHF.

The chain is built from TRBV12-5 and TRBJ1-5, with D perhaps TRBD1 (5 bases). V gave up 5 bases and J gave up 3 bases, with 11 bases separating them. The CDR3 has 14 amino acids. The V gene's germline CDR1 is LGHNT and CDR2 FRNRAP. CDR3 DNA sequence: TGTGCTAGTGGTCCCGGGGCTGACAATCAGCCCCAGCATTTT. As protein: CASGPGADNQPQHF.

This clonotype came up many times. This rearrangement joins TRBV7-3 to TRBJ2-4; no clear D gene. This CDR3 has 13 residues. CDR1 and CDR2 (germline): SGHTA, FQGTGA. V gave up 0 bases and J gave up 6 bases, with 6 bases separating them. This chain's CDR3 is CASSLTPANIQYF. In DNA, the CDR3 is TGTGCCAGCAGCTTAACGCCAGCAAACATTCAGTACTTC.

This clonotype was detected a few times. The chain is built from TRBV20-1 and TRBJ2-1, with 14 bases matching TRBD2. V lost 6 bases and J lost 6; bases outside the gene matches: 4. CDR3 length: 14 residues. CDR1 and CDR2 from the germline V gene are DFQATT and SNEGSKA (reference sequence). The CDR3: CSARLAGGSNEQFF. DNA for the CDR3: TGCAGTGCCAGACTAGCGGGAGGGAGCAATGAGCAGTTCTTC.

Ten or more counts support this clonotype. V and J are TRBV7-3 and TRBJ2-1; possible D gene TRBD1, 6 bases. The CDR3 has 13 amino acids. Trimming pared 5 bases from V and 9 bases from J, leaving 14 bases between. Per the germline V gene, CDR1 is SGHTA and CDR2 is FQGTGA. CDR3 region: CASSPDRSSEQFF. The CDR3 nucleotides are TGTGCCAGCAGCCCAGACAGGAGCAGTGAGCAGTTCTTC.

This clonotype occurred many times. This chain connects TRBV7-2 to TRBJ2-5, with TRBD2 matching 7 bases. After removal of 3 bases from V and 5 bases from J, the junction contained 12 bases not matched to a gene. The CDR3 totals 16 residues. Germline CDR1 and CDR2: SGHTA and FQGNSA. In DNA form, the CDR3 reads TGTGCCAGCAGCTTGGATCCGCCGGGAGGTGGGGAGACCCAGTACTTC. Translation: CASSLDPPGGGETQYF.

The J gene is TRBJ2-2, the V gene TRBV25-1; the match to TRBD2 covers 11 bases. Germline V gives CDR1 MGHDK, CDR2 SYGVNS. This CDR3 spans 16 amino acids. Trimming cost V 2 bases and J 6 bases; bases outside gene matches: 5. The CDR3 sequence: CASSEPLAGVPGELFF. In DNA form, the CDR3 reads TGTGCCAGCAGTGAACCACTAGCGGGAGTCCCCGGGGAGCTGTTTTTT.

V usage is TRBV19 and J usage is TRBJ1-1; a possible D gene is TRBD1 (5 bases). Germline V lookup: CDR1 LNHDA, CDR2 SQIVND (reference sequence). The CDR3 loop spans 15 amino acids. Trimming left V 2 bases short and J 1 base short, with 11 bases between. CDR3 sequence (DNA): TGTGCCAGTAGTATACGCGGGACCCAGAACACTGAAGCTTTCTTT. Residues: CASSIRGTQNTEAFF.

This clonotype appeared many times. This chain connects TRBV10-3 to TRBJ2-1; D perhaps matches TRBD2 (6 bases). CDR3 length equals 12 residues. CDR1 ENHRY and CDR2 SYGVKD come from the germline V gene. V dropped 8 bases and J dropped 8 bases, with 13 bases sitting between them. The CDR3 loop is CAIRPSAHEQFF. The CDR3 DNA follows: TGTGCCATCCGTCCTAGCGCCCATGAGCAGTTCTTC.